This TCR beta chain stems from a study of regulatory T cells in long-lasting Graves disease. Turning to the study itself: The definition of persistent Graves' disease was over 5 years of antithyroid drugs with positive TSH receptor antibodies.

Per germline, CDR1 SGHAT and CDR2 FQDESV (reference sequence). Between the trimmed V and J ends, which lost 5 bases and 6 bases, there was a span of 18 bases. This CDR3 has 15 amino acids. Regarding the study as a whole: Having few samples may have compromised the accuracy. Favoring TRBV28, TRBJ1-2 and TRBJ2-5 was a feature seen in persistent disease.

Indicated time point: persistent/refractory GD, antithyroid drugs over 5 years with positive TRAb. PBMCs provided the RNA from which the TCR library was made. Guidelines of the American Thyroid Association were used to diagnose Graves' disease. Assembly of TCR beta libraries relied on iRepertoire HTBI primers together with Arm-PCR of CDR3 regions. Via MiXCR, TCRdb re-called the multiplex PCR reads, giving one row per CDR3 protein. The table shows some 430,000 distinct CDR3 sequences, with around a fifth occurring only once. Concerning this clonotype: Its antigen is currently unknown.

The V gene is TRBV11-1, the J gene TRBJ2-3; D remains unclear. This clonotype originated in a female donor with Graves disease. The input for sequencing was peripheral blood mononuclear cells (PBMCs), taken when the disease was refractory, from a patient treated with antithyroid drugs. Here the CDR3 DNA reads TGTGCCAGCAGCCCCCAATGGACCACGGCGGATACGCAGTATTTT. Translating gives CASSPQWTTADTQYF.